This T cell receptor (beta chain) was sequenced during a study of beta chain features in type 1 diabetes. Study-level points and caveats: Cells with high TCR expression could be over-represented by cDNA sequencing.

The germline gives CDR1 LNHDA, CDR2 SQIVND (reference sequence). V shed 3 bases and J shed 5 bases, with 13 bases lying between them. The CDR3 loop spans 15 amino acids. This clone was counted a few times. The antigen remains unidentified. The sequenced template was cDNA made from the entire isolated RNA. Naive, central memory and regulatory T cell samples produced a mean of approximately 3.6 million reads. TCRdb's copy holds only in-frame clones and misses some; the assay was immunoSEQ multiplex PCR. Of hundreds of thousands of clones listed, approximately 15% are singletons. The chain has TRBV19 and TRBJ2-2; TRBD1 is a possible D gene (6 bases). The TCR was taken from a man in his thirties or forties in good health. Specimen: central memory CD4+ T cells from blood. This CDR3 is CASSIARGGTGELFF. CDR3 nucleotides: TGTGCCAGTAGTATTGCCAGGGGTGGAACCGGGGAGCTGTTTTTT. Full variable domain (missing parts from reference TRBV19 and TRBJ2-2): DGGITQSPKYLFRKEGQNVTLSCEQNLNHDAMYWYRQDPGQGLRLIYYSQIVNDFQKGDIAEGYSVSREKKESFPLTVTSAQKNPTAFYLCASSIARGGTGELFFGEGSRLTVL.